The rows below give T cell receptor beta chains drawn from one sample of a study of shared clonotypes between healthy human individuals. Clones were sequenced by immunoSEQ multiplex PCR, and TCRdb holds only the in-frame ones, with some missing. The sample comprises 2 million or so clones, about 95% of which are singletons, and 0.13% rests with the top ten. Specimen: naive CD4+ T cells sorted from blood. The receptors derive from a man aged 18 to 30 in good health. Both conserved end residues are part of each CDR3. The D gene is left open where the match is weak. Clone size is given for some rows only: seen once, a few or many times, or a class if the clone is expanded.

J | D | V | size | CDR3 | DNA
TRBJ1-1 | - | TRBV5-3 | - | CARRGVGTEAFF | TGTGCCAGAAGGGGAGTTGGCACTGAAGCTTTCTTT
TRBJ2-7 | - | TRBV11-2 | - | CATGAEATYEQYF | TGTGCCACGGGGGCTGAGGCAACCTACGAGCAGTACTTC
TRBJ2-2 | TRBD1 | TRBV5-1 | once | CASSFAGGNTGELFF | TGCGCCAGCAGCTTCGCAGGGGGGAACACCGGGGAGCTGTTTTTT
TRBJ2-5 | - | TRBV5-4 | - | CASSVGTPDPGTQYF | TGTGCCAGCAGCGTCGGGACACCCGACCCGGGGACCCAGTACTTC
TRBJ2-3 | TRBD1 | TRBV9 | - | CASSIGQGGYTDTQYF | TGTGCCAGCAGTATAGGACAGGGCGGATACACAGATACGCAGTATTTT
TRBJ1-4 | - | TRBV5-1 | - | CASSLGGLNEKLFF | TGCGCCAGCAGCTTGGGGGGGCTTAATGAAAAACTGTTTTTT
TRBJ1-2 | - | TRBV6-5 | once | CASRPGSSYGYTF | TGTGCCAGCAGACCGGGTTCATCATATGGCTACACCTTC
TRBJ1-2 | TRBD1 | TRBV27 | - | CASSSPGQGGYGYTF | TGTGCCAGCAGTTCGCCGGGACAGGGCGGGTATGGCTACACCTTC
TRBJ1-3 | - | TRBV7-2 | - | CASSLGSLGGNTIYF | TGTGCCAGCAGCTTAGGGTCCCTGGGTGGAAACACCATATATTTT
TRBJ2-7 | - | TRBV2 | once | CASRGGREQYF | TGTGCCAGCAGGGGCGGCCGGGAGCAGTACTTC
TRBJ1-6 | - | TRBV6-1 | - | CASSEMGRSPLHF | TGTGCCAGCAGTGAGATGGGGCGATCACCCCTCCACTTT
TRBJ2-7 | - | TRBV6-5 | - | CASSQAAEYYEQYF | TGTGCCAGCAGTCAGGCGGCCGAGTACTACGAGCAGTACTTC
TRBJ2-5 | TRBD1 | TRBV27 | - | CASSLGKGAAETQYF | TGTGCCAGCAGTTTAGGAAAGGGGGCGGCTGAGACCCAGTACTTC